The present entry profiles one T cell receptor beta chain with its context. The data were obtained in a study of control samples from healthy donors and cancer patients. The CDR3 runs to 19 residues. Trimming took 4 bases from V and 0 from J; bases not matched to a gene: 18. Profiled with immunoSEQ multiplex PCR; TCRdb holds only in-frame clones, not every one. The table includes tens of thousands of clones, approximately 89% detected once. The chain employs TRBV23-1 and TRBJ2-7; 7 bases map to TRBD2. TRBV23-1 is an open reading frame, and its role is uncertain. This receptor was obtained from a man aged 40-49 years with colorectal cancer. Sequences were obtained from PBMCs. The CDR3 DNA sequence: TGCGCCAGCAGTCCCTCCTTGCGGGAGAACGTAAAAATCTCCTACGAGCAGTACTTC. Translation gives CASSPSLRENVKISYEQYF.